Ten or more counts support the clone carrying this T cell receptor beta chain. Antigen specificity is unknown. This specimen belongs to a study of regulatory T cells in long-lasting Graves disease. In the study overall: Over 5 years of antithyroid drugs plus positive TSH receptor antibodies defined persistent Graves' disease. Study-wide results and limits: Those with persistent disease had in common more public clonotypes (2,741) than new patients (roughly 930).

Sample time point: persistent/refractory GD, antithyroid drugs over 5 years with positive TRAb. Extracted PBMC RNA gave rise to the TCR library. EDTA tubes held Nine milliliters of peripheral blood from each patient. The TCR beta library used iRepertoire HTBI primers with Arm-PCR amplification of CDR3. TCRdb reprocessed the multiplex PCR reads via MiXCR and lists one record per CDR3 protein. The sample has roughly 500,000 distinct CDR3 sequences; 20% to 25% are singletons. The clonotype originates from a female donor with Graves disease. The specimen comprised peripheral blood mononuclear cells (PBMCs), sampled when the disease was refractory, from a patient treated with antithyroid drugs.

CDR3 coding DNA: TGTGCCAGCAGCAATCCCTCCGGGGGCTCCTATGGCTACACCTTC. Its translation is CASSNPSGGSYGYTF. V usage is TRBV28 and J usage is TRBJ1-2, with TRBD1 as a possible D gene (6 bases). The CDR3 contains 15 residues. Trimming cost V 6 bases and J 4 bases, with 18 bases left between them. Per germline, CDR1 MDHEN and CDR2 SYDVKM.